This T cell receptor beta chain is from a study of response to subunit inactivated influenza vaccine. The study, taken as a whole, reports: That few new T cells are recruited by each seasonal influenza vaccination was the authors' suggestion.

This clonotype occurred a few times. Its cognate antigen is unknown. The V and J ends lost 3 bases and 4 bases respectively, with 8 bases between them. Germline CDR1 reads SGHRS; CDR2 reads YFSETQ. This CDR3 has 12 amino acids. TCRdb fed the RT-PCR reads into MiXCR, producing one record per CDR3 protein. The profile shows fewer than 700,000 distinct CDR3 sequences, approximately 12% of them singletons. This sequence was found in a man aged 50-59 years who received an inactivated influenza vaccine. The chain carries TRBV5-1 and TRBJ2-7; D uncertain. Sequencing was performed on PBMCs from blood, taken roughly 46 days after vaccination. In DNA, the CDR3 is TGCGCCAGCAGCTCGAGGTTATACGAGCAGTACTTC. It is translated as CASSSRLYEQYF.